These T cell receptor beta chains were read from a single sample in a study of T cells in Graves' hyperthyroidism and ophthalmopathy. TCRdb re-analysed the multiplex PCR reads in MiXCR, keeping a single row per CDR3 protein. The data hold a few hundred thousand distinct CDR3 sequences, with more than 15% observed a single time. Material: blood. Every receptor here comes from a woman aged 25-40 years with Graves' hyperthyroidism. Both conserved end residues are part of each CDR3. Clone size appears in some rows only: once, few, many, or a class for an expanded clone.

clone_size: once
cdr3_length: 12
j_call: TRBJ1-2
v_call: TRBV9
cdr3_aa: CASSVNRDGYTF

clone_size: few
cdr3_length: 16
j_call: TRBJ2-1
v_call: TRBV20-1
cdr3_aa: CSARGGGHSSYNEQFF

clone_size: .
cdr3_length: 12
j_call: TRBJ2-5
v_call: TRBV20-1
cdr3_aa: CSALQGGETQYF

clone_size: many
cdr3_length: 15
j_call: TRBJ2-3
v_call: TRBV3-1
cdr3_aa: CASSQEGRSTDTQYF

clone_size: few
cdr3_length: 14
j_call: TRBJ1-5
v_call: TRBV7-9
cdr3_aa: CASSLQGAQQPQHF

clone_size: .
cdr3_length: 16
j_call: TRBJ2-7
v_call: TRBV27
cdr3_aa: CASSLSGLAGLYEQYF

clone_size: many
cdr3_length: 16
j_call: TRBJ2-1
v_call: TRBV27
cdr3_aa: CASSSGTGGALGEQFF

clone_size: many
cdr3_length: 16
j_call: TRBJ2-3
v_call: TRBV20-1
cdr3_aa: CSARSGTSGNIDTQYF

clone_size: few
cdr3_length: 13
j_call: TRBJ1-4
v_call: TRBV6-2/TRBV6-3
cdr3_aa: CASSYAAMYGLFF

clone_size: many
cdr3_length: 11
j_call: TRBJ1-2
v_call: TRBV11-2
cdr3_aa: CASSLATFYTF

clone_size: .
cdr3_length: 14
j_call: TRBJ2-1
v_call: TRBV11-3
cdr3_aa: CASSNRAGGQEQFF

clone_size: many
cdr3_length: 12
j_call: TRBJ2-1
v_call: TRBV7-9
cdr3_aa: CASSPEYNEQFF

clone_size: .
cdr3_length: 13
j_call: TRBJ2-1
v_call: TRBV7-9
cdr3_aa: CASSFGENNEQFF

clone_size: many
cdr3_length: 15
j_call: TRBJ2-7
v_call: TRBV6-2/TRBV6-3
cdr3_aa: CASSYRRTGPYEQYF

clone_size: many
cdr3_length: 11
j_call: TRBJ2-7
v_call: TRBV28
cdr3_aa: CASSTRHEQYF

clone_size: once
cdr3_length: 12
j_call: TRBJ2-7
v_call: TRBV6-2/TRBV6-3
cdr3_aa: CASSRTGDKQYF

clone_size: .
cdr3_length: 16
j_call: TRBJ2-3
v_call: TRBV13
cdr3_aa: CASSLGPSGITDTQYF

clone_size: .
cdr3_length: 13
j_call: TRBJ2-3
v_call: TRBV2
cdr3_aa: CASTGGREDTQYF

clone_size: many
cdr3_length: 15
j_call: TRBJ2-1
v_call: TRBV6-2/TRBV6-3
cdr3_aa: CASSPREGLGNEQFF

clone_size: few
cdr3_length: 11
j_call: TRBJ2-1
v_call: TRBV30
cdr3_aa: CAWGSGSVLFF

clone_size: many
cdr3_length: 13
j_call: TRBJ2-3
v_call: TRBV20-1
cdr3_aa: CSARGAGEDTQYF

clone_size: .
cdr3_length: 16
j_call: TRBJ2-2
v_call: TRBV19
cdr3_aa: CASTSDRAGNTGELFF